The entry that follows covers one T cell receptor beta chain sequence. Its antigen target is currently unknown. Qualities for individual bases were not recorded, and no much larger clone is one base off. Using the deep immunoSEQ assay, TCR CDR3 regions were amplified from genomic DNA by multiplex PCR. Extracted genomic DNA from each cell subset was spread evenly across all wells of several immunoSEQ 96-well plates, with each plate serving as a replicate. For sorted subsets, roughly 200 ng of genomic DNA, equivalent to 25,000 to 35,000 T cell genomes, went into each replicate PCR. Purified libraries were measured with a Qubit 3.0 fluorometer, size-checked on a Bioanalyzer 2100, and measured again with the KAPA Library Quantification kit. A separate single-read 150-cycle Illumina NextSeq 550 flow cell was used to sequence each immunoSEQ 96-well plate. The authors' analysis ran thus. Because the immunoSEQ output included only junctional sequences and no quality scores, the filtering could not be the same as the filtering used for full-length reads. Sequences were annotated with PyIR, a Python wrapper for IgBLAST v1.9, using IMGT germline references to assign V/J genes and CDR3. Reads were removed for weak V/J assignments (E-value above 1e-6), missing CDR3, stop codons, out-of-frame junctions, or ambiguous translated residues. V3J clonotypes were defined by identical inferred V gene, J gene, and CDR3 amino acid sequence. The percentage overlap between two repertoires was calculated by dividing the number of shared unique clonotypes by the size of the smaller repertoire. Richness of each repertoire was evaluated using RTK rarefaction, the Chao1 estimator, and Recon v2.1 estimates of unobserved clonotypes. Generation probabilities for all TCRbeta clonotypes obtained by the gDNA method from several donors were computed using OLGA. Imported from immuneACCESS, the table was reduced by TCRdb to in-frame sequences with V and J called. These copies leave out some clones; in studies compared against another copy, an unresolved V gene accounts for under half, and the cause of the remainder is not known. The D gene and trimming were derived from the DNA, and the V and J assignments and clone size from that table. This sample has about 2.1 million clones in its table, and around 93% of those were observed once. The top ten clonotypes cover approximately 1.6% of the sample.

These data are taken from a study of shared clonotypes between healthy human individuals (dated by TCRdb to the early 2020s). General notes on the study: The cohort included three men and a couple of women between 18 and 49 years of age. Libraries were prepared and TCR repertoires were sequenced by different laboratories using diverse techniques, in order to increase sequencing depth and limit assay-specific biases. For each donor, CD4 naive and CD4 memory were each given three plates, CD8 naive was given two plates, and CD8 memory was given one plate. To estimate repertoire size and how much clonotype sharing occurs between individuals, the study deeply sequenced the blood TCR repertoires of several healthy adults. Leukapheresis yielded between about 0.85 and 9 billion PBMCs per donor.

The CDR3, cysteine through phenylalanine, is 16 amino acids long. The kept DNA is CDR3 alone, 48 bases in frame from the first base. According to the germline V gene, CDR1 reads SGHDT and CDR2 reads YYEEEE. The junction carries 17 bases between V and J, which are trimmed by 5 bases and 3 bases respectively. Paper-wide results and their limitations: Pairwise subsampling indicated that sequencing depth was expected to affect the degree of clonotype sharing among donors. When several donors were compared, the shared fraction of clonotypes was 5% to 6.5% for naive CD4, less than 4% for naive CD8, 2% to 2.5% for memory CD4, and around 0.4% for memory CD8. Higher generation probabilities were observed for clonotypes shared by all four sorted-subset donors than for non-shared clonotypes. Because the study included only a small number of donors, the genetic and exposure-history diversity represented was limited. Naive subsets generally had larger estimated clonotype richness than memory subsets did. Even with the large sequencing depth, rarefaction of the sorted-subset datasets indicated that sequencing was incomplete. Sampling was limited to blood, and TCR repertoires in tissue likely differ from TCR repertoires in blood.

CD8 naive samples were CD45RO-negative cells positively selected for CCR7, giving a CD45RA+CCR7+ population that excluded TemRA cells. Healthy HIV-negative adults with no recently reported acute infections or vaccinations were included as donors. All donors were Caucasian adults living in Nashville, Tennessee, USA. After blood collection by leukapheresis, PBMCs were isolated using Ficoll-Histopaque density gradient centrifugation and then cryopreserved in the vapor phase of liquid nitrogen. Purity and quantity of every magnetically sorted T cell population were checked by analytical flow cytometry. Genomic DNA was isolated from every sorted fraction and measured by UV absorbance on a Nanodrop 2000c.

Sequenced input: naive CD8+ T cells from PBMCs. The cell subset or site label on this specimen signifies: CD45RA+CCR7+. This chain joins TRBV5-6 to TRBJ1-4; TRBD1 might be the D gene, on 5 matching bases. The sequence was obtained from a man younger than 35 in good health. Some clones in this sample may be carry-over from other donors' samples. The DNA is as follows: TGTGCCAGCAGTTATATGGGGCTTCGGGCTAATGAAAAACTGTTTTTT. It codes for CASSYMGLRANEKLFF.